These 10 T cell receptor beta chains came from one sample sequenced in a study of a mutant IDH1 vaccine in newly diagnosed glioma. These receptors have no identified antigens. Time point meaning: week 47, end of study. Topical imiquimod was applied with each vaccine dose, which held 300 ug of mutant IDH1 20-mer peptide. Libraries were prepared by immunoSEQ multiplex PCR; TCRdb keeps only in-frame clonotypes and omits some of them. Of some 25,000 clones in the sample, 82% are singletons; the top ten hold 3.8%. The sequencing used PBMCs, collected from a glioma patient whose treatment included an IDH1 peptide vaccine. The receptors come from a man aged 35 to 55 with glioma. Some clones in this sample may be carry-over from other donors' samples.

The rearrangement links TRBV10-2 to TRBJ2-7; TRBD1 matches at 7 bases. Trimming cost V 0 bases and J 3 bases; bases outside gene matches: 2. The CDR3 contains 14 residues. CDR1 is WSHSY, CDR2 SAAADI, per germline. CDR3 sequence (DNA): TGCGCCAGCAGTGAGTCGGGACAGTACTACGAGCAGTACTTC. As protein: CASSESGQYYEQYF.

This chain links TRBV28 with TRBJ1-4, with TRBD1 as a possible D gene (5 bases). V gave up 2 bases and J gave up 12 bases, with 13 bases separating them. Germline CDR1 reads MDHEN; CDR2 reads SYDVKM. The CDR3 runs to 13 residues. CDR3 sequence: CASSLILLGELFF. CDR3 nucleotide sequence: TGTGCCAGCAGTTTAATCCTTTTGGGGGAACTGTTTTTT. Based on the CDR3 plus reference TRBV28 and TRBJ1-4, the full variable domain is DVKVTQSSRYLVKRTGEKVFLECVQDMDHENMFWYRQDPGLGLRLIYFSYDVKMKEKGDIPEGYSVSREKKERFSLILESASTNQTSMYLCASSLILLGELFFGSGTQLSVL.

The gene calls are TRBV18 and TRBJ2-7; 8 bases fit TRBD1. The germline gives CDR1 KGHSH, CDR2 LQKENI. The trim removed 3 bases at V and 4 bases at J, leaving 2 bases unmatched. This CDR3 is 13 amino acids long. In nucleotides, the CDR3 is TGTGCCAGCTCACCGGGGACAGGATACGAGCAGTACTTC. The encoded protein is CASSPGTGYEQYF.

The chain recombines TRBV7-2 with TRBJ2-1; D not resolved. Germline CDR1 and CDR2: SGHTA and FQGNSA. V gave up 3 bases and J gave up 1 base, with 7 bases separating them. The CDR3 consists of 14 residues. The CDR3 sequence: CASSLTGSYNEQFF. CDR3 coding DNA: TGTGCCAGCAGCTTGACGGGTTCCTACAATGAGCAGTTCTTC.

The rearrangement joins TRBV7-2 to TRBJ1-2, with 7 bases matching TRBD1. Losses at the gene ends were 4 bases for V and 4 bases for J; bases not matched to a gene: 12. Germline V CDR1 and CDR2: SGHTA, FQGNSA. The CDR3 contains 16 residues. The CDR3 DNA reads TGTGCCAGCAGCTCAGGGGGGGATTCCCTCTTCTATGGCTACACCTTC. Protein sequence: CASSSGGDSLFYGYTF.

This chain links TRBV2 with TRBJ1-2; 12 bases match TRBD1. Per the germline V gene, CDR1 is SNHLY and CDR2 is FYNNEI. The CDR3 is 15 amino acids. The trim removed 5 bases at V and 4 bases at J, leaving 5 bases unmatched. The CDR3 DNA sequence: TGTGCCAGCAGTTCACCGGGACAGGGGGCCTATGGCTACACCTTC. Residues: CASSSPGQGAYGYTF.

The chain employs TRBV15 and TRBJ1-2; D unresolved. The CDR3 runs to 17 residues. The V end lost 0 bases, the J end lost 1 base, and 15 bases lay between the germline ends. CDR1 and CDR2 (germline): LNHNV, YYDKDF (reference sequence). Here the CDR3 DNA reads TGTGCCACCAGCAGAGATTTAGGGATAGTCGGTAACTATGGCTACACCTTC. Translating it yields CATSRDLGIVGNYGYTF. Based on the CDR3 plus reference TRBV15 and TRBJ1-2, the full variable domain is DAMVIQNPRYQVTQFGKPVTLSCSQTLNHNVMYWYQQKSSQAPKLLFHYYDKDFNNEADTPDNFQSRRPNTSFCFLDIRSPGLGDTAMYLCATSRDLGIVGNYGYTFGSGTRLTVV.

The chain recombines TRBV4-2 with TRBJ1-6, with no clear D. Germline values: CDR1 LGHNA, CDR2 YNFKEQ. V was pared by 4 bases and J by 0 bases, with 16 bases between. This CDR3 contains 18 residues. This CDR3 is CASSRGISGSSYNSPLHF. The CDR3 DNA sequence: TGTGCCAGCAGCCGAGGGATCTCGGGGAGCTCCTATAATTCACCCCTCCACTTT.

The chain is built from TRBV11-3 and TRBJ2-3; D is uncertain. CDR1 and CDR2 (germline): SGHNT, YENEEA. This CDR3 is 13 amino acids long. The ends were cut back, 0 bases at V and 4 bases at J, with 5 bases in the middle. CDR3 region: CASSLEGPDTQYF. CDR3 coding DNA: TGTGCCAGCAGCTTAGAAGGGCCAGATACGCAGTATTTT.

This sequence joins TRBV10-3 and TRBJ2-2; D uncertain. The ends were cut back, 2 bases at V and 7 bases at J, with 11 bases in the middle. The CDR3 is 14 amino acids. Germline V gene sequence: CDR1 ENHRY, CDR2 SYGVKD. The CDR3 DNA sequence: TGTGCCATCAGTGAGAGGGAATTCGGCGGGGAGCTGTTTTTT. Translation: CAISEREFGGELFF.